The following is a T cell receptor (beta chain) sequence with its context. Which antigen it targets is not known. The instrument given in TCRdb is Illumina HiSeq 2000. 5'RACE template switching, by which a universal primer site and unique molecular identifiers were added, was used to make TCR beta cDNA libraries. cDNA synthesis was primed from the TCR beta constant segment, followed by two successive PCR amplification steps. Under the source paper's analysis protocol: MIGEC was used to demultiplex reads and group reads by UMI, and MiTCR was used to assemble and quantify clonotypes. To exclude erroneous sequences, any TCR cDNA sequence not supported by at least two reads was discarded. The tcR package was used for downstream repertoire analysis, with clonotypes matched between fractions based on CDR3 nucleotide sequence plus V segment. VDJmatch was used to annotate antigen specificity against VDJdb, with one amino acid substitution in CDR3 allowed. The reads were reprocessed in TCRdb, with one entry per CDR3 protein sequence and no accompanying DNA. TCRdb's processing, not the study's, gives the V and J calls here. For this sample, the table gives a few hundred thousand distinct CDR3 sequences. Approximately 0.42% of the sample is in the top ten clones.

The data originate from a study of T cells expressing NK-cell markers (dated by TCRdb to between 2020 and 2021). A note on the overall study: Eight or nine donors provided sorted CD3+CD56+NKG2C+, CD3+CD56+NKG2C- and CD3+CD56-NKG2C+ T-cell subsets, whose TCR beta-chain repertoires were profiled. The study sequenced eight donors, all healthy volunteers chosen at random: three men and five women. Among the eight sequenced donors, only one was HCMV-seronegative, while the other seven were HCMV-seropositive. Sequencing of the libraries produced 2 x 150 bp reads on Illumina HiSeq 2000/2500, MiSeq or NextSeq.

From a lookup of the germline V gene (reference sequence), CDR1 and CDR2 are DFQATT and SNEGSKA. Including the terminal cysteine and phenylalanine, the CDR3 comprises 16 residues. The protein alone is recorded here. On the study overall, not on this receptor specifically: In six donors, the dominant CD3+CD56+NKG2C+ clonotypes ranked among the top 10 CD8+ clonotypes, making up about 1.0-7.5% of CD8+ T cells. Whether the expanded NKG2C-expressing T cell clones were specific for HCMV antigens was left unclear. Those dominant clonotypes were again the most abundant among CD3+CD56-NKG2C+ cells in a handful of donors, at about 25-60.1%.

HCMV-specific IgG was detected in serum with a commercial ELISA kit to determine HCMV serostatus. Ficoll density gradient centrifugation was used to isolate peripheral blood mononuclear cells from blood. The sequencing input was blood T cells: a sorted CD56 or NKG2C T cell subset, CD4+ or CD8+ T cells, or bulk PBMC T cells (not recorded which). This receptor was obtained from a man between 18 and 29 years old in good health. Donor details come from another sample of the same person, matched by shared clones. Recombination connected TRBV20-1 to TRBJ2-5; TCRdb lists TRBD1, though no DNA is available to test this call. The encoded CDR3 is CSARAIAGNQIETQYF.